The 8 T cell receptor beta chains in this list originate from one sample, sequenced in a study of CD8 T cells in Susac syndrome. Reverse transcription of 0.5 to 1 ug RNA used random hexamers. From the immunoSEQ multiplex PCR reads, TCRdb called clonotypes with MiXCR, one entry per CDR3 protein. Of some 150,000 distinct CDR3 sequences in the sample, around 95% were seen once. The sequenced sample consisted of CD8+ T cells from PBMCs. The receptors derive from a human donor with multiple sclerosis.

This clonotype was counted between two and nine times. The rearrangement uses TRBV7-9 and TRBJ1-1, with D hard to call. This CDR3 contains 12 residues. Trimming took 5 bases from V and 8 from J, leaving 12 bases between them. Germline V lookup: CDR1 SEHNR, CDR2 FQNEAQ (reference sequence). The CDR3 nucleotides read TGTGCCAGCAGCCTCGGTCCCGGGGAAGCTTTCTTT. Encoded protein: CASSLGPGEAFF.

The rearrangement links TRBV30 to TRBJ2-1; D is possibly TRBD2 (5 bases). V lost 5 bases to trimming and J lost 9 bases, with 17 bases between them. This CDR3 region has 13 residues. CDR1 is GTSNPN, CDR2 SVGIG, per germline (reference sequence). The CDR3 spells CAWGASGIVEQFF. CDR3 in DNA: TGTGCCTGGGGAGCTTCGGGGATTGTTGAGCAGTTCTTC. The full variable domain, in which reference TRBV30 and TRBJ2-1 provide the parts outside the CDR3, is SQTIHQWPATLVQPVGSPLSLECTVEGTSNPNLYWYRQAAGRGLQLLFYSVGIGQISSEVPQNLSASRPQDRQFILSSKKLLLSDSGFYLCAWGASGIVEQFFGPGTRLTVL.

The chain combines TRBV4-1 with TRBJ1-2; D is perhaps TRBD1 (6 bases). V lost 4 bases, J lost 4 bases, and 13 bases lay in between. This CDR3 has 14 residues. Germline lookup yields CDR1 MGHRA and CDR2 YSYEKL. DNA for the CDR3: TGCGCCAGCAGCCCCACGACAGGCGCCTATGGCTACACCTTC. Residues: CASSPTTGAYGYTF.

V usage is TRBV29-1 and J usage is TRBJ1-2; D gene uncertain. In germline, CDR1 is SQVTM, CDR2 ANQGSEA. There are 13 residues in the CDR3. Between the trimmed V and J ends, which lost 4 bases and 0 bases, there was a span of 9 bases. The CDR3 loop reads CSVVTASNYGYTF. DNA for the CDR3: TGCAGCGTTGTTACAGCCTCTAACTATGGCTACACCTTC. The entire variable domain, with the rest obtained from reference TRBV29-1 and TRBJ1-2, is as follows: SAVISQKPSRDICQRGTSLTIQCQVDSQVTMMFWYRQQPGQSLTLIATANQGSEATYESGFVIDKFPISRPNLTFSTLTVSNMSPEDSSIYLCSVVTASNYGYTFGSGTRLTVV.

This rearrangement joins TRBV20-1 to TRBJ2-1; 8 nucleotides align to TRBD2. The germline CDR1 and CDR2 sequences are DFQATT and SNEGSKA (reference sequence). V dropped 5 bases and J dropped 3; count of bases not matched to a gene: 15. The CDR3 spans 17 residues. CDR3 bases: TGCAGTGCTCGCAAGGGGCGGCGGGGGGTCATCTACAATGAGCAGTTCTTC. Protein: CSARKGRRGVIYNEQFF.

This clonotype has only one observation. The chain combines TRBV29-1 with TRBJ1-2, with D unclear. The CDR3 has 13 residues. Germline V gene sequence: CDR1 SQVTM, CDR2 ANQGSEA. The V end lost 1 base, the J end lost 4 bases, and 10 bases lay between the germline ends. CDR3 residues: CSVEAEGSYGYTF. CDR3 bases: TGCAGCGTTGAAGCAGAGGGAAGCTATGGCTACACCTTC.

The chain carries TRBV20-1 and TRBJ2-7; 8 nucleotides match TRBD1. CDR3 length equals 13 residues. V was clipped by 5 bases and J by 3 bases; unmatched bases: 6. The germline CDR1 and CDR2 sequences are DFQATT and SNEGSKA (reference sequence). CDR3 coding DNA: TGCAGTGCTTTTGGACAGGGATACTACGAGCAGTACTTC. This codes for CSAFGQGYYEQYF.

This chain connects TRBV9 to TRBJ2-7; TRBD2 aligns across 7 bases. The CDR3 is 14 amino acids. Trimming removed 4 bases from V and 0 bases from J; junction bases left unmatched: 4. Germline-derived CDR1 and CDR2 are SGDLS and YYNGEE. The CDR3 DNA reads TGTGCCAGCAGCATGGGGGGGTTCTCCTACGAGCAGTACTTC. Amino acid sequence: CASSMGGFSYEQYF.